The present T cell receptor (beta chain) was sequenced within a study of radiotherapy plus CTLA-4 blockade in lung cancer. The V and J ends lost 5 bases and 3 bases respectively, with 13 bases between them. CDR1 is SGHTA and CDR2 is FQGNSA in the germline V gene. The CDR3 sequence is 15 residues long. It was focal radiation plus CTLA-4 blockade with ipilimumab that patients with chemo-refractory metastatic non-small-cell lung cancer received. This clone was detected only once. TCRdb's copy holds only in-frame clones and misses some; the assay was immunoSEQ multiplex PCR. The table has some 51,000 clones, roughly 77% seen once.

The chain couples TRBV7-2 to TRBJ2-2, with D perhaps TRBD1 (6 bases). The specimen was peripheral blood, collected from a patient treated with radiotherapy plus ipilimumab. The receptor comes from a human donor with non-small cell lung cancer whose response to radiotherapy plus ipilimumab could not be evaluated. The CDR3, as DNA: TGTGCCAGCAGCGTACAGGGAAGGGACACCGGGGAGCTGTTTTTT. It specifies CASSVQGRDTGELFF.